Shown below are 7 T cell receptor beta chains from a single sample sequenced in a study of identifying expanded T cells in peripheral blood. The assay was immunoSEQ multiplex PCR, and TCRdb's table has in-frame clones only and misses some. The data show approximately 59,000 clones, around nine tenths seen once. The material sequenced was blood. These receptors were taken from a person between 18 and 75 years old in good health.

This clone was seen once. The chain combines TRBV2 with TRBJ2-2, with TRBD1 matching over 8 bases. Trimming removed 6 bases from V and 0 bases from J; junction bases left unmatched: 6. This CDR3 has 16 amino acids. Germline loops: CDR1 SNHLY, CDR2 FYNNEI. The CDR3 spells CASSPDRASNTGELFF. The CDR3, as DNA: TGTGCCAGCAGCCCGGACAGGGCCTCGAACACCGGGGAGCTGTTTTTT.

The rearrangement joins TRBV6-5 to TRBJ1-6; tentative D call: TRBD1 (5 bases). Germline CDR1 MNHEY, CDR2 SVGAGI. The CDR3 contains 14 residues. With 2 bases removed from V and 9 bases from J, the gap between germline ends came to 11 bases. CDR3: CASSYGGLSSPLHF. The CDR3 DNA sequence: TGTGCCAGCAGTTACGGGGGTTTATCTTCACCCCTCCACTTT.

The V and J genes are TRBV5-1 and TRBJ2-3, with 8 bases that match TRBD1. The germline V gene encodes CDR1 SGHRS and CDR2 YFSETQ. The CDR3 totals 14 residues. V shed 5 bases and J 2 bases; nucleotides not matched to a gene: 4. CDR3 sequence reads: CASSWDRPTDTQYF. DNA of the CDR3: TGCGCCAGCAGTTGGGACAGGCCCACAGATACGCAGTATTTT.

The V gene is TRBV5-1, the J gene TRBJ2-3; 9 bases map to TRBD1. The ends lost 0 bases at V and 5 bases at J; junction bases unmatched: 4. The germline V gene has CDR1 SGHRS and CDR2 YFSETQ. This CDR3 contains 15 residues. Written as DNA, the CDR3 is TGCGCCAGCAGCTTGGGGGACAGGGAGGGAGATACGCAGTATTTT. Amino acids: CASSLGDREGDTQYF.

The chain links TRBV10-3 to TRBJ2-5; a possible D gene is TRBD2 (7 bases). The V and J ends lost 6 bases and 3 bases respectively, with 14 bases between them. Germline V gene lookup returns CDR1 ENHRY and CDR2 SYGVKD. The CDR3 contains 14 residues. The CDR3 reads CAISHRGGEETQYF. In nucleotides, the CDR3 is TGTGCCATCAGCCATAGGGGGGGAGAAGAGACCCAGTACTTC.

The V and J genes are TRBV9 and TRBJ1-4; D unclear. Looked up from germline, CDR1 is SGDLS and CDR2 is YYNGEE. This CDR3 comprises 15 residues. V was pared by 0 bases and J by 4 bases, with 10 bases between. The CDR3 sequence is CASSVGGGFNEKLFF. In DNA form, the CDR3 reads TGTGCCAGCAGCGTAGGCGGTGGTTTTAATGAAAAACTGTTTTTT.

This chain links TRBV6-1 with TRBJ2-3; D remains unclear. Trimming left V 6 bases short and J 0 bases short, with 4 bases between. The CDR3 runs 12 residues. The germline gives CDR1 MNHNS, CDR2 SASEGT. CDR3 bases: TGTGCCAGCAGCGGGAGCACAGATACGCAGTATTTT. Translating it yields CASSGSTDTQYF.